This T cell receptor (beta chain) appears in the sequencing data of a study of T cell responses to AZD1222 COVID-19 vaccine. Germline trimming cut 2 bases from V and 3 bases from J; bases unmatched to any gene: 5. The CDR3 totals 15 residues. Germline V gene lookup returns CDR1 SGHRS and CDR2 YFSETQ. This clone has just one count. Profiled with immunoSEQ multiplex PCR; TCRdb holds only in-frame clones, not every one. The sample has 120,000 to 150,000 clones; about nine tenths are singletons. This sequence originates from an adult in good health. The sequencing used peripheral blood, collected on day 0 of AZD1222 vaccination. V and J are TRBV5-1 and TRBJ2-1; 7 nucleotides align to TRBD2. CDR3 sequence (DNA): TGCGCCAGCAGCTTTGAGTCTAGCGGCTACAATGAGCAGTTCTTC. Translation gives CASSFESSGYNEQFF.